This record concerns one TCR beta chain sequence. Its cognate antigen is unknown. The entry originates in a study of CXCR3-negative and CXCR3-positive naive CD8 T cells. The germline V gene has CDR1 MGHDK and CDR2 SYGVNS. The CDR3 sequence is 12 residues long. The study made its TRB cDNA libraries by 5' RACE, adding UMI labels. After re-calling the 5' RACE reads, TCRdb lists one entry per CDR3 protein, DNA absent. This sample's table reports under 110,000 distinct CDR3 sequences. Study-wide findings and caveats: TRB CDR3s of CXCR3-positive naive cells were more hydrophobic than those of CXCR3-negative naive cells.

This chain links TRBV25-1 with TRBJ1-2. The source is a human donor in good health. Some clones in this sample may be carry-over from other donors' samples. Sequencing was done on a sample of naive CXCR3+ CD8+ T cells from blood. Subset here: CD45RO-CCR7+CD27+CD95- naive CD8+ T cells expressing CXCR3 (TNR3+). The CDR3 sequence: CASKGPDYGYTF.